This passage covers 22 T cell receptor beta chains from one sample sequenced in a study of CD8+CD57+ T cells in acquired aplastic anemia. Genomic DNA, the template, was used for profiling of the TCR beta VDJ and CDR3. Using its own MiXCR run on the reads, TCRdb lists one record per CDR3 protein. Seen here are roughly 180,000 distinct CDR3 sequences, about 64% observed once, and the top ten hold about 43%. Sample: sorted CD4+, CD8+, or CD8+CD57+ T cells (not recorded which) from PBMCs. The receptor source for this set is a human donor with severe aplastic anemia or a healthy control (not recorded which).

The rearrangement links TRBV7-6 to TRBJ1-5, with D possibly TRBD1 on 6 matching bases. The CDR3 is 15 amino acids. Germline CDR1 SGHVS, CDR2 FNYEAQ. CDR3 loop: CASQRRTDSNQPQHF. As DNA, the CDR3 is TGTGCTAGCCAGAGGCGGACAGATAGCAATCAGCCCCAGCATTTT.

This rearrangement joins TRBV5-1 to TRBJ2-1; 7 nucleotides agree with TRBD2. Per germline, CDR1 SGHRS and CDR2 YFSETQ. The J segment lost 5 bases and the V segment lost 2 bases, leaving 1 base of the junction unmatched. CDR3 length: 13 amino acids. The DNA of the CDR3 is TGCGCCAGCAGCTTCGCGGGAGACAATGAGCAGTTCTTC. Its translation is CASSFAGDNEQFF.

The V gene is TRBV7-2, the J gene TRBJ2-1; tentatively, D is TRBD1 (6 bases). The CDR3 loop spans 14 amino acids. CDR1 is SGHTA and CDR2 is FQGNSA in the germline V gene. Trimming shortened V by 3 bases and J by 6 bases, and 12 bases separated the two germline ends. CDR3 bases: TGTGCCAGCAGCTTTCAGACAGGTCTCAATGAGCAGTTCTTC. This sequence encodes CASSFQTGLNEQFF.

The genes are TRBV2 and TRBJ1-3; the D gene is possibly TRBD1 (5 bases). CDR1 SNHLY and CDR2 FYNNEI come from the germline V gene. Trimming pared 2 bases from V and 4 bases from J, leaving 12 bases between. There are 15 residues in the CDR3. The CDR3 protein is CASSEQRGSGNTIYF. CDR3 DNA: TGTGCCAGCAGTGAACAAAGGGGCTCAGGAAACACCATATATTTT.

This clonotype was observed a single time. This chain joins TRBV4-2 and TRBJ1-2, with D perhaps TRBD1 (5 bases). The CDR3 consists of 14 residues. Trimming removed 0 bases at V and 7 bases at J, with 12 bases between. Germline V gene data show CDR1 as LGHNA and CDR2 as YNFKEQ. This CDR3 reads CASSQDRDQLGYTF. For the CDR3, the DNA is TGTGCCAGCAGCCAAGATAGGGACCAACTTGGCTACACCTTC.

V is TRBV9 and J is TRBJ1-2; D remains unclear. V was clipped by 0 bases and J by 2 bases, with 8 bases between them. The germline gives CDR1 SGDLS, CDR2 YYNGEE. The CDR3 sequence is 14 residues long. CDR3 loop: CASSVVGGNYGYTF. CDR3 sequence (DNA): TGTGCCAGCAGCGTAGTGGGAGGAAACTATGGCTACACCTTC.

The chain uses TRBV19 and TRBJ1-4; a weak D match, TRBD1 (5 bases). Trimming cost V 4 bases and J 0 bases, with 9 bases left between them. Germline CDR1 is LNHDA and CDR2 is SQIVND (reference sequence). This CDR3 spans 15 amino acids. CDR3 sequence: CASSTRDATNEKLFF. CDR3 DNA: TGTGCCAGTAGTACCAGGGATGCAACTAATGAAAAACTGTTTTTT. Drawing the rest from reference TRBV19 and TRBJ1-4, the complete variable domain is DGGITQSPKYLFRKEGQNVTLSCEQNLNHDAMYWYRQDPGQGLRLIYYSQIVNDFQKGDIAEGYSVSREKKESFPLTVTSAQKNPTAFYLCASSTRDATNEKLFFGSGTQLSVL.

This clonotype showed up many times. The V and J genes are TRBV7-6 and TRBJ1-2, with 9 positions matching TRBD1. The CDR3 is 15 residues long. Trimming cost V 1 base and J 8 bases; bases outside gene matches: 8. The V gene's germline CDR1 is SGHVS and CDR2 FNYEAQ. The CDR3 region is CASSLDETGGGGYTF. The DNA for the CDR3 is TGTGCCAGCAGCTTAGACGAGACAGGGGGAGGCGGCTACACCTTC.

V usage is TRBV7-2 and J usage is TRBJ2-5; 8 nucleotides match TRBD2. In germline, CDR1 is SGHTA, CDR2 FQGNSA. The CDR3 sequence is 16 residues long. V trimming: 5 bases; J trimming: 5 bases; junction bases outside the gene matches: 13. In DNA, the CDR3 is TGTGCCAGCAGCCCTCCGGGGGGGCGGGAACGGGAGACCCAGTACTTC. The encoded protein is CASSPPGGRERETQYF.

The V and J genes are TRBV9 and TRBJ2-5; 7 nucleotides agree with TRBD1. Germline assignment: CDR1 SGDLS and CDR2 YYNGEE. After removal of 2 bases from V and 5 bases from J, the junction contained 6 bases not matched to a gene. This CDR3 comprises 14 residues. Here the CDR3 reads CASSVGQVGETQYF. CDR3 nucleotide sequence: TGTGCCAGCAGCGTCGGACAGGTGGGGGAGACCCAGTACTTC.

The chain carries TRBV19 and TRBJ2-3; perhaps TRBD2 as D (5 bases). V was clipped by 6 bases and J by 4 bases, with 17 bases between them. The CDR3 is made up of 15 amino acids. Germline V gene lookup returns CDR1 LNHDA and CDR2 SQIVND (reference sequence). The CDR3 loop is CASSSGPAGADTQYF. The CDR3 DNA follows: TGTGCCAGTAGCTCTGGGCCGGCGGGCGCAGATACGCAGTATTTT. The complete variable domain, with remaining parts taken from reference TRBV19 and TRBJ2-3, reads DGGITQSPKYLFRKEGQNVTLSCEQNLNHDAMYWYRQDPGQGLRLIYYSQIVNDFQKGDIAEGYSVSREKKESFPLTVTSAQKNPTAFYLCASSSGPAGADTQYFGPGTRLTVL.

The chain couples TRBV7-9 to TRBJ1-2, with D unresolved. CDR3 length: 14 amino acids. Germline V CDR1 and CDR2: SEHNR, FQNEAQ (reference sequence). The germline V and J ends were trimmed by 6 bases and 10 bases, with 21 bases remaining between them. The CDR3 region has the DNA TGTGCCAGCAGGGATATGGTTACGTACCTTCCCTACACCTTC. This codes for CASRDMVTYLPYTF.

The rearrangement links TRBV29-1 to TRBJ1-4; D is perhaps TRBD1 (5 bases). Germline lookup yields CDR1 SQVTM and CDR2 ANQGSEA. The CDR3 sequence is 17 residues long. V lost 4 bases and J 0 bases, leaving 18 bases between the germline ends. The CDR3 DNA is TGCAGCGTTGGCTTAATCGGGGGAACTGCAACTAATGAAAAACTGTTTTTT. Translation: CSVGLIGGTATNEKLFF.

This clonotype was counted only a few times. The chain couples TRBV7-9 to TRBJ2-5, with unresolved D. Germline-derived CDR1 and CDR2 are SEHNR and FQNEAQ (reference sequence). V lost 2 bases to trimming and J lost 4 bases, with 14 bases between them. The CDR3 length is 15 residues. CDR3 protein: CASSLMPSSPETQYF. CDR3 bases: TGTGCCAGCAGCTTAATGCCCAGCTCTCCAGAGACCCAGTACTTC.

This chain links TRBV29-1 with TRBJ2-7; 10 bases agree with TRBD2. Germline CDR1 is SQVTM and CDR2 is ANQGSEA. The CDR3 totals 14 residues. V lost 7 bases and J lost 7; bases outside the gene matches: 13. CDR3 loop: CSGGTSAERREQYF. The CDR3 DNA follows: TGCAGCGGCGGGACTAGCGCGGAACGGAGGGAGCAGTACTTC.

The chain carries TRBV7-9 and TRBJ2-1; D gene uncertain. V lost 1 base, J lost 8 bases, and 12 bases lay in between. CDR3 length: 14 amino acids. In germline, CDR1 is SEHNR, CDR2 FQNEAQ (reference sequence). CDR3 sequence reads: CASSLDPLVHEQFF. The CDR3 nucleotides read TGTGCCAGCAGCTTAGACCCCCTTGTCCATGAGCAGTTCTTC.

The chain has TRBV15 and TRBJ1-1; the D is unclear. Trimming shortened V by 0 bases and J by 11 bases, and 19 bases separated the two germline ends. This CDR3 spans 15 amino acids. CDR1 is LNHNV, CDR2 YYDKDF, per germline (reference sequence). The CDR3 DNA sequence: TGTGCCACCAGCAGAGAGAGGAGTAGAGGACCTGGGGCTTTCTTT. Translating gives CATSRERSRGPGAFF.

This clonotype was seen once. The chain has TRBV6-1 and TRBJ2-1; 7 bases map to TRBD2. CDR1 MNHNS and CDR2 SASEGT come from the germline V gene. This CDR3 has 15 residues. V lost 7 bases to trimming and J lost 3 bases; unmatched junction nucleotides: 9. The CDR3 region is CASTHGGGSYNEQFF. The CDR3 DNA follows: TGTGCCAGCACCCACGGGGGAGGGAGCTACAATGAGCAGTTCTTC.

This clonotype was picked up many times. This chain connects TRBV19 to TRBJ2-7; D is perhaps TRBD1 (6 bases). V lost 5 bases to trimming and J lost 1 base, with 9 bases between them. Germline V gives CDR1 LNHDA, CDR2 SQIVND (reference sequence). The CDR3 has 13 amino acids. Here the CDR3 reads CASSADRSYEQYF. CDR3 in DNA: TGTGCCAGTAGTGCCGACAGGTCCTACGAGCAGTACTTC.

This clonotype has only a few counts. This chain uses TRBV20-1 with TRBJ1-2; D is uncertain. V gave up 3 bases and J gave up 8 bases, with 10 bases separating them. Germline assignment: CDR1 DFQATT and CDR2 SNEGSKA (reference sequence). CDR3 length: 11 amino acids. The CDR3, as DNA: TGCAGTGCTAGGAGGACCCAGGGCTACACCTTC. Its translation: CSARRTQGYTF.

In DNA form, the CDR3 reads TGCGCCAGCACCGGACAGGGACGTTACGGCTACACCTTC. This encodes CASTGQGRYGYTF. The chain combines TRBV5-1 with TRBJ1-2; 8 positions agree with TRBD1. This CDR3 region has 13 residues. CDR1 is SGHRS and CDR2 is YFSETQ in the germline V gene. Trimming took 6 bases from V and 8 from J; bases not matched to a gene: 9.

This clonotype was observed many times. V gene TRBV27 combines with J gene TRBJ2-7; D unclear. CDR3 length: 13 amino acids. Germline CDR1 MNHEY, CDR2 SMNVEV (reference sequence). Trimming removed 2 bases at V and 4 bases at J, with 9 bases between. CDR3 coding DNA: TGTGCCAGCAGTTTAGCGGAAACTTACGAGCAGTACTTC. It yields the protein CASSLAETYEQYF.